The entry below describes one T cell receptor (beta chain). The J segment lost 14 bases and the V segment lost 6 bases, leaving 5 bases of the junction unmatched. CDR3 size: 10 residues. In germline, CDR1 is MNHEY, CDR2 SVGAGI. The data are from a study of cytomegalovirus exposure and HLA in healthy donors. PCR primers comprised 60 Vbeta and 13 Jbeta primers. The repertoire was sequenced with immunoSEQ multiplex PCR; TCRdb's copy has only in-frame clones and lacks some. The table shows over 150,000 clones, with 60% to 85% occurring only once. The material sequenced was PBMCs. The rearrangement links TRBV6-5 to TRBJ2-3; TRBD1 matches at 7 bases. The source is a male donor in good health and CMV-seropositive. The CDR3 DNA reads TGTGCCAGCAGGGCCGGGACAGCGTATTTT. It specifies CASRAGTAYF.